This T cell receptor beta chain was obtained from a study of blood T cell repertoires in COVID-19. Study details: PBMCs, B-cell-depleted T cells, or T cells provided the cDNA or gDNA that made up the material.

Profiled with immunoSEQ multiplex PCR; TCRdb holds only in-frame clones, not every one. Of 200,000 to 250,000 clones listed, 80% to 85% are singletons. Germline values: CDR1 ENHRY, CDR2 SYGVKD. This CDR3 region has 21 residues. Trimming at V came to 3 bases and at J to 2 bases, leaving 20 bases not matched to a gene. The chain has TRBV10-3 and TRBJ1-5, with 9 nucleotides matching TRBD1. Input material: peripheral blood. The receptor was isolated from a woman in her fifties or sixties with acute or convalescent COVID-19. The CDR3 here is CAISDTPRDRDSLAGNQPQHF. The CDR3 DNA reads as TGTGCCATCAGTGATACTCCCCGGGACAGGGATAGCCTAGCGGGCAATCAGCCCCAGCATTTT.